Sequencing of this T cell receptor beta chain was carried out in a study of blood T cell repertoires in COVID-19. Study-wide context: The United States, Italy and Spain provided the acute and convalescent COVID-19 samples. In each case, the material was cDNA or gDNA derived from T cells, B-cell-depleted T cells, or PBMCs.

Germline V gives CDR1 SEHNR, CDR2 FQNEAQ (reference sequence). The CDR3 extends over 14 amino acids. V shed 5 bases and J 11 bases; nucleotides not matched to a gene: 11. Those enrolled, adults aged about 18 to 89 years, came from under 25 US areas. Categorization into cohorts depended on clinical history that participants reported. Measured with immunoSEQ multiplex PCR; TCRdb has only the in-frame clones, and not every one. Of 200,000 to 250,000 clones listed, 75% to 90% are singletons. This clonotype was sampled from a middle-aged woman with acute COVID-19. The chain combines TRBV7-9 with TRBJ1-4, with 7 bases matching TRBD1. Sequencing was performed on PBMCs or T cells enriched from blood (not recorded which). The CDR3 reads CASSPDTGVSKLFF. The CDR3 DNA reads TGTGCCAGCAGCCCAGACACAGGGGTCTCGAAACTGTTTTTT.